The rows below give T cell receptor beta chains drawn from one sample of a study of blood T cell repertoires in COVID-19. TCRdb keeps only in-frame clones here, not all; method: immunoSEQ multiplex PCR. The sample records about 410,000 clones, around nine tenths being singletons. Sequenced: peripheral blood. These receptors were collected from a woman aged 35 to 49 with COVID-19, enrolled during active disease. Both conserved end residues are part of each CDR3. The D gene is left open where the match is weak. Size tells how often a clone was seen (once, few, many) or the class of an expanded clone, and some rows leave it out.

V	D	size	J	DNA	CDR3
TRBV2	TRBD1	-	TRBJ2-2	TGTGCCAGCAGGAGGGACAGGTTGAACACCGGGGAGCTGTTTTTT	CASRRDRLNTGELFF
TRBV7-9	-	-	TRBJ2-7	TGTGCCAGCAGCTTAGGTCCCCTTTACGAGCAGTACTTC	CASSLGPLYEQYF
TRBV7-3	-	-	TRBJ2-1	TGTGCCAGCAGCTTGGCGGGGGCCTTAAACAATGAGCAGTTCTTC	CASSLAGALNNEQFF
TRBV11-3	TRBD2	-	TRBJ2-3	TGTGCCAGCAGCCCTTGGGGGGGAGATACGCAGTATTTT	CASSPWGGDTQYF
TRBV2	TRBD1	-	TRBJ2-5	TGTGCCAGCAGTACGGGGACAGGGGTGAGGGAGACCCAGTACTTC	CASSTGTGVRETQYF
TRBV28	-	once	TRBJ1-4	TGTGCCAGCAGTTTATTCCGGGGGAGGGAAAAACTGTTTTTT	CASSLFRGREKLFF
TRBV6-2/TRBV6-3	TRBD2	-	TRBJ2-5	TGTGCCAGCAGTTACTCTGTGGGCGGGAGTTCCCTCGAGACCCAGTACTTC	CASSYSVGGSSLETQYF
TRBV29-1	-	-	TRBJ2-1	TGCAGCGTTGGATTCCAGGTCTTCTACAATGAGCAGTTCTTC	CSVGFQVFYNEQFF
TRBV7-2	-	-	TRBJ1-2	TGTGCCAGCAGTTTAGGCGGGGCCAGGGATGGCTACACCTTC	CASSLGGARDGYTF
TRBV4-1	TRBD2	-	TRBJ2-7	TGCGCCAGCAGCCAAGATAGCCCAGCGGGAGGCCAATCCGAGCAGTACTTC	CASSQDSPAGGQSEQYF
TRBV15	-	-	TRBJ1-4	TGTGCCACCAGTGACCGTCAGGGAAAACTGTTTTTT	CATSDRQGKLFF
TRBV18	-	-	TRBJ1-2	TGTGCCAGCTCACTTAAGGACAGTAACTATGGCTACACCTTC	CASSLKDSNYGYTF
TRBV7-2	-	-	TRBJ1-6	TGTGCCAGCAGCTTAGGTTCTGGGCCATATTCACCCCTCCACTTT	CASSLGSGPYSPLHF
TRBV7-9	TRBD2	once	TRBJ2-7	TGTGCCAGCAGCTCTGGACTAGCGTGCCACTTC	CASSSGLACHF
TRBV4-3	TRBD2	once	TRBJ2-2	TGCGCCAGCAGCCTGTTAGCGGGGGGGCCGACCGGGGAGCTGTTTTTT	CASSLLAGGPTGELFF
TRBV28	-	few	TRBJ2-7	TGTGCCAGCAGTATGGGACTCTACGAGCAGTACTTC	CASSMGLYEQYF
TRBV15	-	-	TRBJ1-5	TGTGCCACCAGCCGCGAGAGAGGATCCGGTAGCAATCAGCCCCAGCATTTT	CATSRERGSGSNQPQHF
TRBV2	-	-	TRBJ1-2	TGTGCCAGCAGTGACCCCGGGTATGACGGCTACACCTTC	CASSDPGYDGYTF
TRBV5-1	TRBD1	-	TRBJ1-1	TGCGCCAGCAGCCCTGGACAGGGGGCCGTATGGAACACTGAAGCTTTCTTT	CASSPGQGAVWNTEAFF
TRBV19	TRBD1	-	TRBJ2-5	TGTGCCAGTAGTTCGGACAGGGTAGAGACCCAGTACTTC	CASSSDRVETQYF
TRBV7-9	TRBD1	-	TRBJ1-2	TGTGCCAGCAGCCTAGCCGGGACAGTGGAAAACTATGGCTACACCTTC	CASSLAGTVENYGYTF
TRBV9	TRBD1	-	TRBJ1-6	TGTGCCAGCAGACAGACAGGGGGGATAGAATCACCCCTCCACTTT	CASRQTGGIESPLHF
TRBV28	-	-	TRBJ2-3	TGTGCCAGCAGTTTTAACGGGAGAGGGGTAGATACGCAGTATTTT	CASSFNGRGVDTQYF
TRBV28	TRBD2	-	TRBJ2-1	TGTGCCAGCAGTTTTGGATTAGGGCGGGGGGACTACAATGAGCAGTTCTTC	CASSFGLGRGDYNEQFF
TRBV30	-	-	TRBJ2-1	TGTGCCTGGAGTAGAGGAAGCGGGTCCAACAATGAGCAGTTCTTC	CAWSRGSGSNNEQFF
TRBV7-2	TRBD1	-	TRBJ1-2	TGTGCCAGCAGCACTAGGGACAGGGGGCGAGCAGAAGGCTACACCTTC	CASSTRDRGRAEGYTF
TRBV6-5	TRBD1	-	TRBJ1-6	TGTGCCAGCAGCACGACAGGGGGTAATTCACCCCTCCACTTT	CASSTTGGNSPLHF
TRBV5-1	-	-	TRBJ1-3	TGCGCCAGCAGCCCTCAGACGGAGGCTGGAAACACCATATATTTT	CASSPQTEAGNTIYF
TRBV7-2	-	-	TRBJ2-3	TGTGCCAGCAGCCGGGCGACTAGAGCAGATACGCAGTATTTT	CASSRATRADTQYF
TRBV29-1	TRBD1	-	TRBJ1-2	TGCAGCGTGGATTCCACAGGGGTATATGGCTACACCTTC	CSVDSTGVYGYTF
TRBV28	TRBD1	-	TRBJ1-2	TGTGCCAGCAGTTCGACAGGGGGCGCCTATGGCTACACCTTC	CASSSTGGAYGYTF
TRBV7-6	TRBD1	-	TRBJ2-7	TGTGCCAGCAGCTTAGCCAGGGGGCGGACGAGTCCCTACGAGCAGTACTTC	CASSLARGRTSPYEQYF
TRBV7-9	TRBD1	-	TRBJ2-3	TGTGCCAGCAGCTTAAGTAGGACAGGGAGCACAGATACGCAGTATTTT	CASSLSRTGSTDTQYF
TRBV7-2	-	few	TRBJ1-4	TGTGCCAGCAGCTTACGAAGGGAGGGGGAAAAACTGTTTTTT	CASSLRREGEKLFF
TRBV28	TRBD1	-	TRBJ2-7	TGTGCCAGCAGTTCCCCCGGGACAGGGAAGGGCGAGCAGTACTTC	CASSSPGTGKGEQYF
TRBV6-4	-	-	TRBJ2-1	TGTGCCAGCAGTGACTCTGTGAGGGATGAGCAGTTCTTC	CASSDSVRDEQFF
TRBV7-3	TRBD2	-	TRBJ2-1	TGTGCCAGCAGCTTAATGCTGGCTAGCGGCTACAATGAGCAGTTCTTC	CASSLMLASGYNEQFF
TRBV5-4	-	-	TRBJ1-2	TGTGCCAGCAGCTTGGTTCCAGGGCCCAACTATGGCTACACCTTC	CASSLVPGPNYGYTF
TRBV18	-	-	TRBJ1-1	TGTGCCAGCTCACCGACAGACTTGAACACTGAAGCTTTCTTT	CASSPTDLNTEAFF
TRBV19	TRBD2	-	TRBJ2-7	TGTGCCAGTAGTCGAACGGCTAGCGGTAGCTCCTACGAGCAGTACTTC	CASSRTASGSSYEQYF
TRBV6-5	-	-	TRBJ1-5	TGTGCCAGCAGGCAGGGGAGCACTCAGCCCCAGCATTTT	CASRQGSTQPQHF
TRBV27	TRBD1	-	TRBJ2-1	TGTGCCAGCAGTTTGAGAGACAGGGTCTACAATGAGCAGTTCTTC	CASSLRDRVYNEQFF
TRBV7-3	TRBD1	-	TRBJ1-2	TGTGCCAGCAGCTTATCTGGACAAGACCCAGGGGGCTATGGCTACACCTTC	CASSLSGQDPGGYGYTF
TRBV29-1	TRBD2	once	TRBJ2-1	TGCAGCGTCAAGACTAGCGGGGGATCCTACAATGAGCAGTTCTTC	CSVKTSGGSYNEQFF
TRBV28	TRBD2	few	TRBJ2-3	TGTGCCAGCAGTTCCCCCTGGGGACTAGCGGGAGGGAGAAGGGTCGTGGATACGCAGTATTTT	CASSSPWGLAGGRRVVDTQYF
TRBV3-1/TRBV3-2	-	-	TRBJ2-3	TGTGCCAGCAGCCCGCGGGATTACGGCACAGATACGCAGTATTTT	CASSPRDYGTDTQYF
TRBV10-2	-	once	TRBJ2-7	TGCGCCAGCAGTGACAGCTACGAGCAGTACTTC	CASSDSYEQYF
TRBV5-1	-	-	TRBJ1-1	TGCGCCAGCAGCTCGGGCGGAGGAATGAACACTGAAGCTTTCTTT	CASSSGGGMNTEAFF
TRBV7-2	-	once	TRBJ1-5	TGTGCCAGCTCTACCCCAGGGAACAATCAGCCCCAGCATTTT	CASSTPGNNQPQHF
TRBV10-3	TRBD1	-	TRBJ1-1	TGTGCCATCAGTGTAGGACAGGGGAATGGGAACACTGAAGCTTTCTTT	CAISVGQGNGNTEAFF
TRBV19	-	-	TRBJ1-6	TGTGCCAGTAAAGTAAAGAGCTCCTATAATTCACCCCTCCACTTT	CASKVKSSYNSPLHF
TRBV6-5	-	-	TRBJ1-2	TGTGCCAGCACCCTATTAGAGTGGTCCTATGGCTACACCTTC	CASTLLEWSYGYTF
TRBV14	-	-	TRBJ2-2	TGTGCCAGCAGCCAAGGGACAGCGAACACCGGGGAGCTGTTTTTT	CASSQGTANTGELFF